These 19 T cell receptor beta chains came from one sample sequenced in a study of cytotoxic CD8 clonotypes in ibrutinib-treated CLL. The protocol was immunoSEQ multiplex PCR, while the TCRdb copy is restricted to in-frame clones and leaves out a portion. In the table there are 200,000 to 250,000 clones, 60% to 80% of which are singletons. The starting material was PBMCs, obtained after 12 months of ibrutinib treatment. The receptors derive from a human donor with chronic lymphocytic leukemia.

The sample holds a few counts of this clone. The chain uses TRBV27 and TRBJ2-3; D is possibly TRBD2 (5 bases). With 2 bases removed from V and 3 bases from J, the gap between germline ends came to 9 bases. Germline lookup yields CDR1 MNHEY and CDR2 SMNVEV (reference sequence). The CDR3 has 14 amino acids. The CDR3 nucleotides read TGTGCCAGCAGTTTAAGGCTAGCTACAGATACGCAGTATTTT. It is translated as CASSLRLATDTQYF.

The chain couples TRBV18 to TRBJ2-5; D gene unclear. The CDR3 contains 13 residues. The germline V gene has CDR1 KGHSH and CDR2 LQKENI. Trimming pared 5 bases from V and 1 base from J, leaving 8 bases between. This CDR3 reads CASSRRSQETQYF. CDR3 bases: TGTGCCAGCTCAAGGAGAAGCCAAGAGACCCAGTACTTC.

This clone was seen only once. The genes are TRBV7-9 and TRBJ1-5; 8 nucleotides line up with TRBD1. Trimming at V came to 5 bases and at J to 0 bases, leaving 12 bases not matched to a gene. CDR1 and CDR2 from the germline V gene are SEHNR and FQNEAQ (reference sequence). CDR3 length: 18 amino acids. The CDR3: CASSPSGTGLYSNQPQHF. The CDR3 nucleotides are TGTGCCAGCAGCCCATCCGGGACAGGCCTCTATAGCAATCAGCCCCAGCATTTT.

This sequence joins TRBV4-1 and TRBJ1-6; TRBD1 aligns across 8 bases. The CDR3 has 16 amino acids. With V trimmed by 3 bases and J by 7 bases, 8 bases remained unmatched. Germline lookup yields CDR1 MGHRA and CDR2 YSYEKL. This chain's CDR3 is CASSHFDRGGNSPLHF. DNA of the CDR3: TGCGCCAGCAGCCACTTCGACAGGGGTGGCAATTCACCCCTCCACTTT.

V usage is TRBV30 and J usage is TRBJ2-2; TRBD1 might be the D (5 bases). The CDR3 spans 13 residues. Germline V gene data show CDR1 as GTSNPN and CDR2 as SVGIG (reference sequence). Between the trimmed V and J ends, which lost 2 bases and 5 bases, there was a span of 9 bases. CDR3 nucleotides: TGTGCCTGGAGTCGACAGTCAACCGGGGAGCTGTTTTTT. Residues: CAWSRQSTGELFF.

This chain uses TRBV30 with TRBJ1-4; perhaps TRBD1 as D (6 bases). This CDR3 is 15 amino acids long. Germline values: CDR1 GTSNPN, CDR2 SVGIG (reference sequence). Trimming took off 2 bases at V and 8 bases at J, with 18 bases between the two ends. This CDR3 reads CAWSNTRGKYEKLFF. The CDR3 nucleotides read TGTGCCTGGAGTAATACGAGGGGGAAATACGAAAAACTGTTTTTT.

This chain uses TRBV6-6 with TRBJ1-1, with D unclear. The CDR3 runs to 15 residues. Germline V gene sequence: CDR1 MNHNY, CDR2 SVGAGI (reference sequence). V was clipped by 6 bases and J by 3 bases, with 17 bases between them. The CDR3 region has the DNA TGTGCCAGCAGCCCCGGATGGGGTGCGGACACTGAAGCTTTCTTT. Its protein product is CASSPGWGADTEAFF.

The chain uses TRBV4-3 and TRBJ2-5; 7 bases align to TRBD2. The CDR3 length is 14 residues. The J segment lost 4 bases and the V segment lost 5 bases, leaving 7 bases of the junction unmatched. Germline assignment: CDR1 LGHNA and CDR2 YSLEER. The CDR3 coding sequence is TGCGCCAGCAGCTGCGGGACTACTGGAGAGACCCAGTACTTC. Amino acids: CASSCGTTGETQYF.

Note on this clone: The junction shows a germline mismatch at one end, possibly a read error. The gene calls are TRBV6-5 and TRBJ2-3; D remains unclear. Germline CDR1 MNHEY, CDR2 SVGAGI. The CDR3 loop spans 14 amino acids. The CDR3 sequence is CASSDSEDTDTQYF. The CDR3 nucleotides are TGTGCCAGCAGTGACTCCGAGGACACAGATACGCAGTATTTT.

J is TRBJ1-4 and V is TRBV18; the D gene is possibly TRBD1 (5 bases). This CDR3 region has 13 residues. Germline CDR1 KGHSH, CDR2 LQKENI. The V and J ends lost 8 bases and 4 bases respectively, with 11 bases between them. CDR3 coding DNA: TGTGCCAGCGCCCGGGGGAATAATGAAAAACTGTTTTTT. Encoded protein: CASARGNNEKLFF.

The chain is built from TRBV4-3 and TRBJ2-2, with 7 bases fitting TRBD1. The V segment lost 5 bases and the J segment 5 bases; nucleotides outside the gene matches: 5. The CDR3 covers 14 residues. Germline V lookup: CDR1 LGHNA, CDR2 YSLEER. Here the CDR3 DNA reads TGCGCCAGCAGCGTCCAGACAGGGACCGGGGAGCTGTTTTTT. Residues: CASSVQTGTGELFF.

The chain employs TRBV5-1 and TRBJ2-2; D remains ambiguous. V was shortened by 4 bases and J by 8 bases, with 12 bases between the two germline ends. This CDR3 is built from 13 residues. Germline V gene data show CDR1 as SGHRS and CDR2 as YFSETQ. CDR3 amino acids: CASSLESRGELFF. As DNA, the CDR3 is TGCGCCAGCAGCCTAGAATCCCGGGGGGAGCTGTTTTTT.

The chain carries TRBV2 and TRBJ2-7; the match to TRBD2 covers 15 bases. Losses at the gene ends were 4 bases for V and 4 bases for J; bases not matched to a gene: 8. The CDR3 runs to 17 residues. Per germline, CDR1 SNHLY and CDR2 FYNNEI. For the CDR3, the DNA is TGTGCCAGCAGTGGGCGGACTAGCGGGAGGGCCTCGTACGAGCAGTACTTC. It encodes CASSGRTSGRASYEQYF.

The chain is built from TRBV29-1 and TRBJ1-4, with unresolved D. There are 16 residues in the CDR3. V was pared by 2 bases and J by 6 bases, with 19 bases between. CDR1 SQVTM and CDR2 ANQGSEA come from the germline V gene. The CDR3 is CSVERTPWGLDEKLFF. The CDR3 nucleotides are TGCAGCGTTGAACGGACTCCGTGGGGATTGGATGAAAAACTGTTTTTT. Variable domain in full (rest from reference TRBV29-1 and TRBJ1-4): SAVISQKPSRDICQRGTSLTIQCQVDSQVTMMFWYRQQPGQSLTLIATANQGSEATYESGFVIDKFPISRPNLTFSTLTVSNMSPEDSSIYLCSVERTPWGLDEKLFFGSGTQLSVL.

The chain employs TRBV15 and TRBJ1-5; 8 bases agree with TRBD1. The CDR3 covers 16 residues. The germline V gene encodes CDR1 LNHNV and CDR2 YYDKDF (reference sequence). The J segment lost 6 bases and the V segment lost 0 bases, leaving 7 bases of the junction unmatched. CDR3 DNA sequence: TGTGCCACCAGCAGAGACCCAGACAGGGGACGTCAGCCCCAGCATTTT. It encodes CATSRDPDRGRQPQHF.

A single count supports this clone. The chain couples TRBV29-1 to TRBJ2-4; TRBD1 is a possible D gene (5 bases). Germline V gene lookup returns CDR1 SQVTM and CDR2 ANQGSEA. Trimming removed 1 base from V and 8 bases from J, with 9 bases in between. The CDR3 has 12 amino acids. CDR3 DNA: TGCAGCGTTGAAGGTCAGGGCTACATTCAGTACTTC. This gives the protein CSVEGQGYIQYF.

The chain has TRBV6-1 and TRBJ2-7; D is perhaps TRBD1 (7 bases). The CDR3 spans 15 residues. Germline values: CDR1 MNHNS, CDR2 SASEGT. Trimming removed 5 bases from V and 2 bases from J, with 16 bases in between. The CDR3 sequence: CASSQPQGRTYEQYF. The DNA of the CDR3 is TGTGCCAGCAGTCAACCACAGGGGAGGACCTACGAGCAGTACTTC.

The rearrangement uses TRBV7-2 and TRBJ1-1; the match to TRBD1 covers 8 bases. Trimming took 6 bases from V and 3 from J; bases not matched to a gene: 15. Germline V lookup: CDR1 SGHTA, CDR2 FQGNSA. This CDR3 is 17 amino acids long. The CDR3 coding sequence is TGTGCCAGCAGTTATGGACAGGGACCCTTCGGAGACACTGAAGCTTTCTTT. This codes for CASSYGQGPFGDTEAFF. The full variable domain, its missing parts supplied by reference TRBV7-2 and TRBJ1-1, is GAGVSQSPSNKVTEKGKDVELRCDPISGHTALYWYRQSLGQGLEFLIYFQGNSAPDKSGLPSDRFSAERTGGSVSTLTIQRTQQEDSAVYLCASSYGQGPFGDTEAFFGQGTRLTVV.

This rearrangement joins TRBV15 to TRBJ2-7; D possibly uses TRBD1 or TRBD2 (5 bases each). This CDR3 region has 15 residues. From germline, CDR1 is LNHNV and CDR2 YYDKDF (reference sequence). V was cut by 1 base and J by 3 bases, with 13 bases left in between. CDR3 residues: CATSRGGEGIYEQYF. The CDR3 DNA sequence: TGTGCCACCAGCAGAGGGGGAGAGGGGATCTACGAGCAGTACTTC. Looking up the rest from reference TRBV15 and TRBJ2-7 gives the full variable domain: DAMVIQNPRYQVTQFGKPVTLSCSQTLNHNVMYWYQQKSSQAPKLLFHYYDKDFNNEADTPDNFQSRRPNTSFCFLDIRSPGLGDTAMYLCATSRGGEGIYEQYFGPGTRLTVT.